Listed below are T cell receptor beta chains from one sample, sequenced in a study of T cell changes during pregnancy in multiple sclerosis. Repertoires were generated with immunoSEQ multiplex PCR, while TCRdb's copy carries only in-frame clones and drops some. The table shows about 36,000 clones, with more than 70% occurring only once. This specimen consisted of CD8+ T cells from peripheral blood mononuclear cells, obtained in the third trimester of pregnancy. The receptors originated from a female donor with multiple sclerosis, enrolled in a pregnancy study. The CDR3 runs from the conserved cysteine through the conserved F or W. Each record gives: D gene, J gene, clone size, V gene, CDR3 DNA, CDR3 protein. A D gene is named only where the DNA matches it firmly. The size field is filled for only some rows; it gives once, few, many or a size class.

D: -
J: TRBJ2-5
size: -
V: TRBV4-1
DNA: TGCGCCAGCAGCCCCTTAAGCGGGCTACAAAGGACCCAGTACTTC
CDR3: CASSPLSGLQRTQYF

D: TRBD2
J: TRBJ2-3
size: -
V: TRBV6-5
DNA: TGTGCCAGCAGTTTCCCGACTAGCGGGGGTGGGAATACGCAGTATTTT
CDR3: CASSFPTSGGGNTQYF

D: TRBD2
J: TRBJ2-3
size: once
V: TRBV6-4
DNA: TGTGCCAGCAGCGGGGGGGCCGCGGCAGATACGCAGTATTTT
CDR3: CASSGGAAADTQYF

D: -
J: TRBJ1-2
size: -
V: TRBV4-3
DNA: TGCGCCAGCAGCCAAGATCGATGGGGAGGGAATGGCTACACCTTC
CDR3: CASSQDRWGGNGYTF

D: -
J: TRBJ1-6
size: -
V: TRBV9
DNA: TGTGCCAGCAGCGTCCAGGGTCGGTATAATTCACCCCTCCACTTT
CDR3: CASSVQGRYNSPLHF

D: TRBD2
J: TRBJ2-5
size: -
V: TRBV27
DNA: TGTGCCAGCAGTTTACTGGCGGGGGGGCCAGAGACCCAGTACTTC
CDR3: CASSLLAGGPETQYF

D: TRBD2
J: TRBJ2-7
size: -
V: TRBV30
DNA: TGTGCCTGGAGTGTTGGGGGGGGGTTTTTCTACGAGCAGTACTTC
CDR3: CAWSVGGGFFYEQYF

D: -
J: TRBJ1-4
size: -
V: TRBV4-2
DNA: TGTGCCAGCAGGGCTGGCCCTAATGAAAAACTGTTTTTT
CDR3: CASRAGPNEKLFF

D: -
J: TRBJ1-1
size: few
V: TRBV6-1
DNA: TGTGCCAGCAGTGTCGGTTCGGAGACTGAAGCTTTCTTT
CDR3: CASSVGSETEAFF

D: TRBD2
J: TRBJ2-2
size: once
V: TRBV28
DNA: TGTGCCAGCAGTTTTTCTAGCGGGCCCGGGGAGCTGTTTTTT
CDR3: CASSFSSGPGELFF

D: TRBD1
J: TRBJ2-3
size: -
V: TRBV6-4
DNA: TGTGCCAGCAGTGAGGGGACAGGGGACACAGATACGCAGTATTTT
CDR3: CASSEGTGDTDTQYF

D: -
J: TRBJ1-2
size: -
V: TRBV30
DNA: TGTGCCTGCCCCCCGCTTAGTCCTGACTATGGCTACACCTTC
CDR3: CACPPLSPDYGYTF

D: TRBD1
J: TRBJ2-5
size: -
V: TRBV28
DNA: TGTGCCAGCACTGGGACAGGGGGTTCTCAGACCCAGTACTTC
CDR3: CASTGTGGSQTQYF

D: -
J: TRBJ1-2
size: -
V: TRBV6-4
DNA: TGTGCCAGCAGTGCCGATGGGGCAGACGGAGTCTATGGGGGCTACACCTTC
CDR3: CASSADGADGVYGGYTF

D: -
J: TRBJ2-1
size: -
V: TRBV11-3
DNA: TGTGCCAGCAGCCCGACAGGTTCGCCCTACAATGAGCAGTTCTTC
CDR3: CASSPTGSPYNEQFF

D: TRBD2
J: TRBJ2-3
size: -
V: TRBV27
DNA: TGTGCCAGCAGCGGGGGGGCCAGCACAGATACGCAGTATTTT
CDR3: CASSGGASTDTQYF

D: -
J: TRBJ2-1
size: -
V: TRBV28
DNA: TGTGCCAGCAGTTTGCGGTTGAGCATTGAGCAGTTCTTC
CDR3: CASSLRLSIEQFF

D: TRBD1
J: TRBJ1-2
size: -
V: TRBV7-2
DNA: TGTGCCAGCAGCTCCCCTACCGGAAGGGGGCGAAACTATGGCTACACCTTC
CDR3: CASSSPTGRGRNYGYTF

D: -
J: TRBJ2-2
size: -
V: TRBV25-1
DNA: TGTGCCAGCAGTGAGGCCCAACCCGGGGAGCTGTTTTTT
CDR3: CASSEAQPGELFF

D: TRBD1
J: TRBJ1-1
size: -
V: TRBV10-1
DNA: TGCGCCAGCAGCTCCACAGGGGGCAAGAACACTGAAGCTTTCTTT
CDR3: CASSSTGGKNTEAFF

D: -
J: TRBJ1-6
size: -
V: TRBV7-9
DNA: TGTGCCAGCAGCTTAGATAGAAATTCACCCCTCCACTTT
CDR3: CASSLDRNSPLHF

D: -
J: TRBJ2-2
size: -
V: TRBV1
DNA: TGCACCAGCCCCCAGGGGGAGCTGTTTTTT
CDR3: CTSPQGELFF

D: -
J: TRBJ2-5
size: -
V: TRBV15
DNA: TGTGCCACCAGCAGAGATCCCCAGGGTGCTTGGGGTCGAGGAGAGACCCAGTACTTC
CDR3: CATSRDPQGAWGRGETQYF

D: TRBD1
J: TRBJ2-5
size: -
V: TRBV12-5
DNA: TGTGCTAGTGGTTTGGGACGGGGACAGGGTGGAGGAGAGACCCAGTACTTC
CDR3: CASGLGRGQGGGETQYF

D: -
J: TRBJ2-7
size: once
V: TRBV9
DNA: TGTGCCAGCAGCGTAGCTGGGGCAGACACCTACGAGCAGTACTTC
CDR3: CASSVAGADTYEQYF

D: -
J: TRBJ1-6
size: medium-sized
V: TRBV7-9
DNA: TGTGCCAGCAGCTTCCGGGACAACTATAATTCACCCCTCCACTTT
CDR3: CASSFRDNYNSPLHF

D: TRBD1
J: TRBJ1-1
size: -
V: TRBV27
DNA: TGTGCCAGCAGTCCCGTAAAGGGGGCGGACACTGAAGCTTTCTTT
CDR3: CASSPVKGADTEAFF

D: TRBD1
J: TRBJ2-5
size: -
V: TRBV5-6
DNA: TGTGCCAGCAGCCGCTGGACAGGGTGGGAGACCCAGTACTTC
CDR3: CASSRWTGWETQYF

D: TRBD2
J: TRBJ2-3
size: -
V: TRBV4-2
DNA: TGTGCCAGCAGCCCTAGCGGGGGGGCCGCAGATACGCAGTATTTT
CDR3: CASSPSGGAADTQYF

D: TRBD1
J: TRBJ2-2
size: -
V: TRBV7-9
DNA: TGTGCCAGCAGCAACTCCCCCGGTGGGACAGAGCAGAACACCGGGGAGCTGTTTTTT
CDR3: CASSNSPGGTEQNTGELFF

D: TRBD1
J: TRBJ2-2
size: -
V: TRBV5-4
DNA: TGTGCCAGCAGGTCTCCCGGGACAGGGAACACCGGGGAGCTGTTTTTT
CDR3: CASRSPGTGNTGELFF

D: TRBD1
J: TRBJ1-1
size: -
V: TRBV2
DNA: TGTGCCAGCAGTGAAGACAGGGGAAGTAGGACTGAAGCTTTCTTT
CDR3: CASSEDRGSRTEAFF

D: TRBD1
J: TRBJ2-7
size: -
V: TRBV5-1
DNA: TGCGCCAGCAGCGTAACAGGGGGCTACGAGCAGTACTTC
CDR3: CASSVTGGYEQYF

D: -
J: TRBJ2-1
size: -
V: TRBV7-6
DNA: TGTGCCAGCAGCCCAGGGAGGGGGGCTGGCAATGAGCAGTTCTTC
CDR3: CASSPGRGAGNEQFF

D: TRBD1
J: TRBJ2-2
size: -
V: TRBV6-1
DNA: TGTGCCAGCAGGGACAGGGACACCGGGGAGCTGTTTTTT
CDR3: CASRDRDTGELFF

D: -
J: TRBJ1-1
size: -
V: TRBV6-1
DNA: TGTGCCAGCAGCAGGGGCGCCAACACTGAAGCTTTCTTT
CDR3: CASSRGANTEAFF

D: -
J: TRBJ1-2
size: -
V: TRBV15
DNA: TGTGCCACCAGTTACGACAGGTTAGAAGGCTACACCTTC
CDR3: CATSYDRLEGYTF

D: -
J: TRBJ1-4
size: once
V: TRBV6-6
DNA: TGTGCCAGCAGTTACTCGAAGCGTAGGACTAATGAAAAACTGTTTTTT
CDR3: CASSYSKRRTNEKLFF

D: -
J: TRBJ2-1
size: -
V: TRBV7-9
DNA: TGTGCCAGCAGCCAGGACAGACCGTCCTACAATGAGCAGTTCTTC
CDR3: CASSQDRPSYNEQFF

D: -
J: TRBJ1-6
size: once
V: TRBV19
DNA: TGTGCCGCCAGTAAAGTGATCAGCTCCTATAATTCACCCCTCCACTTT
CDR3: CAASKVISSYNSPLHF

D: -
J: TRBJ1-2
size: -
V: TRBV7-9
DNA: TGTGCCAGCAGCGGCCAGGCGACTAACTATGGCTACACCTTC
CDR3: CASSGQATNYGYTF

D: -
J: TRBJ1-2
size: medium-sized
V: TRBV4-3
DNA: TGCGCCAGCAGCCAAAGCGACAGGATCTATGGCTACACCTTC
CDR3: CASSQSDRIYGYTF

D: TRBD1
J: TRBJ1-2
size: once
V: TRBV5-6
DNA: TGTGCCAGCAGCCCCGGACAGGAGTTCTATGGCTACACCTTC
CDR3: CASSPGQEFYGYTF

D: TRBD2
J: TRBJ2-2
size: medium-sized
V: TRBV6-1
DNA: TGTGCCAGCAGTGCCTATAGGCGGGGGGCCTCCGGGGAGCTGTTTTTT
CDR3: CASSAYRRGASGELFF

D: -
J: TRBJ2-3
size: -
V: TRBV6-5
DNA: TGTGCCAGCAGTTACCCCCCGGCAGATACGCAGTATTTT
CDR3: CASSYPPADTQYF

D: -
J: TRBJ1-2
size: -
V: TRBV15
DNA: TGTGCCACCTCACTCGACAGTAGCTATGGCTACACCTTC
CDR3: CATSLDSSYGYTF